Below, 8 T cell receptor beta chains from the same sample are listed, as sequenced in a study of regulatory T cells in long-lasting Graves disease. Building of the TCR beta libraries involved iRepertoire HTBI primers and Arm-PCR of CDR3 regions. Each CDR3 protein gets one entry after TCRdb re-called the multiplex PCR reads with MiXCR. The table has hundreds of thousands of distinct CDR3 sequences, around 17% seen once; the top ten hold approximately 20%. Documented time point: newly diagnosed GD, antithyroid drugs for less than 3 months. From PBMCs, RNA was extracted and then used to make the TCR library. These records were also assigned to another study, of T cells in Graves' hyperthyroidism and ophthalmopathy.

Specimen: peripheral blood mononuclear cells (PBMCs), collected at new diagnosis, from a patient treated with antithyroid drugs. The receptors shown here come from a woman aged 25 to 39 with Graves disease.

The chain uses TRBV3-1 and TRBJ2-1, with 12 bases fitting TRBD2. J was trimmed by 7 bases and V by 4 bases; bases with no gene match: 11. This CDR3 region has 17 residues. Germline V lookup: CDR1 LGHDT, CDR2 YNNKEL (reference sequence). The CDR3 reads CASSPQITSGRWNEQFF. In DNA, the CDR3 is TGTGCCAGCAGCCCCCAAATAACTAGCGGGAGGTGGAATGAGCAGTTCTTC.

The CDR3 region is CASTTGGSYNEQYF. CDR3 bases: TGTGCCAGCACCACTGGTGGCTCGTACAATGAGCAGTACTTC. The chain employs TRBV7-9 and TRBJ2-7; the D is unclear. Germline CDR1 reads SEHNR; CDR2 reads FQNEAQ (reference sequence). This CDR3 region has 14 residues. V was shortened by 7 bases and J by 7 bases, with 20 bases between the two germline ends.

The chain carries TRBV5-1 and TRBJ2-3, with D possibly being TRBD1 (6 bases). Trimming left V 7 bases short and J 0 bases short, with 12 bases between. Germline assignment: CDR1 SGHRS and CDR2 YFSETQ. The CDR3 totals 14 residues. In DNA form, the CDR3 reads TGCGCCAGCGGCTCAGGGGATAGCACAGATACGCAGTATTTT. Its protein is CASGSGDSTDTQYF.

Many counts were recorded for this clonotype. The chain carries TRBV20-1 and TRBJ1-1; D possibly corresponds to TRBD1 (5 bases). With 0 bases removed from V and 0 bases from J, the gap between germline ends came to 17 bases. This CDR3 region has 17 residues. Germline V lookup: CDR1 DFQATT, CDR2 SNEGSKA (reference sequence). This CDR3 reads CSARDSRGYALNTEAFF. The CDR3 DNA follows: TGCAGTGCTAGAGATTCGAGGGGCTATGCCTTGAACACTGAAGCTTTCTTT.

This clonotype has ten or more counts. The gene calls are TRBV11-1 and TRBJ1-1; no firm D call. The CDR3 is 16 amino acids. V shed 5 bases and J shed 4 bases, with 20 bases lying between them. Germline CDR1 reads SGHAT; CDR2 reads FQDESV (reference sequence). For the CDR3, the DNA is TGTGCCAGCAGCCGTATGGGCCCTATAGGGAGCACTGAAGCTTTCTTT. Its translation: CASSRMGPIGSTEAFF.

The V call is TRBV25-1, the J call TRBJ1-2; the D gene is possibly TRBD1 (6 bases). CDR1 is MGHDK, CDR2 SYGVNS, per germline. V lost 8 bases, J lost 7 bases, and 26 bases lay in between. CDR3 size: 16 residues. The CDR3, as DNA: TGTGCCAGCTCTTTGGGAACCGGGACACAGTTCCGTGGCTACACCTTC. Protein product: CASSLGTGTQFRGYTF.

This clonotype was detected only a few times. The chain employs TRBV7-8 and TRBJ2-1; 12 nucleotides align to TRBD2. Germline CDR1 and CDR2: SGHVS and FQNEAQ. V trimming: 5 bases; J trimming: 6 bases; junction bases outside the gene matches: 5. The CDR3 contains 15 residues. The CDR3 reads CASSPASGRANEQFF. CDR3 nucleotides: TGTGCCAGCAGCCCAGCTAGCGGGAGGGCCAATGAGCAGTTCTTC.

This clonotype was seen many times. The chain uses TRBV27 and TRBJ1-5; TRBD1 agrees at 8 bases. After removal of 6 bases from V and 3 bases from J, the junction contained 10 bases not matched to a gene. This CDR3 region has 16 residues. The germline gives CDR1 MNHEY, CDR2 SMNVEV (reference sequence). The CDR3 here is CASSTFRTGFNQPQHF. Here the CDR3 DNA reads TGTGCCAGCAGCACGTTCCGGACAGGGTTCAATCAGCCCCAGCATTTT.